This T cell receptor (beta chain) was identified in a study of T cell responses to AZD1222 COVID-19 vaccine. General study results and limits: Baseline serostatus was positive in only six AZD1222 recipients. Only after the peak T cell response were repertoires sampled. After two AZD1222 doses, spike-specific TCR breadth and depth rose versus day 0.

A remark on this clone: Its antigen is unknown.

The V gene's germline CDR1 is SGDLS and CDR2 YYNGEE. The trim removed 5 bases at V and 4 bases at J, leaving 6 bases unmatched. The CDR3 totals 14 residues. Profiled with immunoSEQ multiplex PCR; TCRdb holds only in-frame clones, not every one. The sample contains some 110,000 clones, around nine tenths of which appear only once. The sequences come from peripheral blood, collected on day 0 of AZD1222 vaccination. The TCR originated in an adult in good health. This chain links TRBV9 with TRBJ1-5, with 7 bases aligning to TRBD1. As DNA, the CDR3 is TGTGCCAGCAGTTCCGACAGGGAGAATCAGCCCCAGCATTTT. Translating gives CASSSDRENQPQHF.